This T cell receptor (beta chain) came from a study of CXCR3-negative and CXCR3-positive naive CD8 T cells. The libraries of TRB cDNA were constructed through 5' RACE using UMI labels. TCRdb reprocessed the 5' RACE reads; each CDR3 protein has one entry and no DNA is given. The sample includes 65,000 to 75,000 distinct CDR3 sequences. A note on this clonotype: Its antigen is unknown.

Findings and limits, study-wide: Memory cells differed in TRBV-TRBJ usage, but naive CXCR3-negative and CXCR3-positive cells had similar usage. Naive subsets showed comparable surface CD5, and TCR interaction strength was also inferred from TRB CDR3 physicochemistry. Memory CD8+ cells had much lower diversity, and both naive subsets had comparably high diversity. TRB CDR3s were more hydrophobic in CXCR3-positive than in CXCR3-negative naive cells.

CDR3 length: 16 residues. The TCR comes from a human donor in good health. Some clones in this sample may be carry-over from other donors' samples. The chain is built from TRBV21-1 and TRBJ2-3; TCRdb picks TRBD2, but there is no DNA to check that call. TRBV21-1 is a recognized pseudogene. The source material was naive CXCR3- CD8+ T cells from blood. Specified subset: CD45RO-CCR7+CD27+CD95- naive CD8+ T cells lacking CXCR3 (TNR3-). The CDR3 protein is CASSAPGPARTDTQYF.